This T cell receptor beta chain was identified during a study of blood T cell repertoires in COVID-19. Across the whole study: From T cells, B-cell-depleted T cells, or PBMCs came the material, which was cDNA or gDNA.

Germline V lookup: CDR1 MNHEY, CDR2 SVGAGI. This CDR3 region has 12 residues. Losses at the gene ends were 6 bases for V and 5 bases for J; bases not matched to a gene: 3. In this sample, this clone turned up once. Some clones are missing from TCRdb's copy, which holds only in-frame ones; the method was immunoSEQ multiplex PCR. The sample holds 200,000 to 250,000 clones, 70% to 90% seen once. The chain carries TRBV6-5 and TRBJ2-5; 7 nucleotides agree with TRBD1. This clonotype was sampled from a woman older than 75 with acute or convalescent COVID-19. Specimen: peripheral blood. This chain's CDR3 is CASRDRLETQYF. Here the CDR3 DNA reads TGTGCCAGCAGGGACAGGTTGGAGACCCAGTACTTC.